Below are 10 T cell receptor beta chains sequenced from a single sample in a study of T cell responses to AZD1222 COVID-19 vaccine. TCRdb's table, derived via immunoSEQ multiplex PCR, lists solely in-frame clones and lacks some. Altogether some 170,000 clones are present, 70% to 90% being singletons, with the ten largest covering approximately 1.6%. The sample was peripheral blood, taken on day 0 of AZD1222 vaccination. The source of these receptors is an adult in good health.

The genes are TRBV6-5 and TRBJ1-2; 8 positions agree with TRBD1. This CDR3 is built from 13 residues. Germline V lookup: CDR1 MNHEY, CDR2 SVGAGI. Germline trimming cut 5 bases from V and 13 bases from J; bases unmatched to any gene: 12. In DNA form, the CDR3 reads TGTGCCAGCAGTCAATCCGGACAGGGAGGGCCCACCTTC. It translates to CASSQSGQGGPTF.

The chain joins TRBV6-1 to TRBJ1-4, with 7 bases matching TRBD1. The CDR3 consists of 15 residues. Germline CDR1 and CDR2: MNHNS and SASEGT. J gave up 7 bases and V 3 bases, and 8 bases lay outside the gene matches. The CDR3 nucleotides read TGTGCCAGCAGTGAGGGACAGCCCCTCCGTGAAAAACTGTTTTTT. Translation: CASSEGQPLREKLFF.

This chain connects TRBV11-2 to TRBJ2-3; TRBD1 agrees at 8 bases. There are 15 residues in the CDR3. Germline-derived CDR1 and CDR2 are SGHAT and FQNNGV. Trimming took 4 bases from V and 3 from J; bases not matched to a gene: 6. The CDR3 here is CASSSDRAWTDTQYF. The CDR3 DNA follows: TGTGCCAGCAGCTCGGACAGGGCTTGGACAGATACGCAGTATTTT.

This clone has just a few counts. This chain uses TRBV5-8 with TRBJ1-3, with 12 positions matching TRBD1. V lost 4 bases and J lost 4; bases outside the gene matches: 6. Germline V gene lookup returns CDR1 SGHTS and CDR2 YDEGEE. The CDR3 is made up of 16 amino acids. CDR3 residues: CASSKGQGARGNTIYF. In DNA, the CDR3 is TGTGCCAGCAGCAAGGGACAGGGGGCAAGGGGAAACACCATATATTTT. Combining the CDR3 with reference TRBV5-8 and TRBJ1-3 gives the whole variable domain EAGVTQSPTHLIKTRGQQATLRCSPISGHTSVYWYQQALGLGLQFLLWYDEGEERNRGNFPPRFSGRQFPNYSSELNVNALELEDSALYLCASSKGQGARGNTIYFGEGSWLTVV.

In this sample, this clone turned up a few times. The chain employs TRBV19 and TRBJ1-5, with TRBD1 identical over 9 bases. Germline V lookup: CDR1 LNHDA, CDR2 SQIVND (reference sequence). This CDR3 contains 13 residues. V dropped 3 bases and J dropped 6; count of bases not matched to a gene: 0. The CDR3 sequence: CASSMGQGQPQHF. The DNA of the CDR3 is TGTGCCAGTAGTATGGGACAGGGTCAGCCCCAGCATTTT.

This rearrangement joins TRBV28 to TRBJ1-5; D possibly corresponds to TRBD1 (5 bases). With 10 bases removed from V and 7 bases from J, the gap between germline ends came to 20 bases. CDR3 size: 14 residues. Per germline, CDR1 MDHEN and CDR2 SYDVKM. The CDR3 reads CATRHGGTKQPQHF. The CDR3 bases are TGTGCCACCCGCCACGGGGGAACAAAACAGCCCCAGCATTTT. Looking up the rest from reference TRBV28 and TRBJ1-5 gives the full variable domain: DVKVTQSSRYLVKRTGEKVFLECVQDMDHENMFWYRQDPGLGLRLIYFSYDVKMKEKGDIPEGYSVSREKKERFSLILESASTNQTSMYLCATRHGGTKQPQHFGDGTRLSIL.

CDR3 nucleotides: TGTGCCAGCAGCCTTAACACGGCGATCACTGAAGCTTTCTTT. Translation gives CASSLNTAITEAFF. This chain uses TRBV7-9 with TRBJ1-1; no definite D call. Trimming took off 5 bases at V and 4 bases at J, with 14 bases between the two ends. The germline V gene encodes CDR1 SEHNR and CDR2 FQNEAQ (reference sequence). The CDR3 is made up of 14 amino acids.

The chain recombines TRBV28 with TRBJ1-1; no definite D call. Germline loops: CDR1 MDHEN, CDR2 SYDVKM. The CDR3 is 13 amino acids. V gave up 7 bases and J gave up 1 base, with 10 bases separating them. The CDR3: CASKRNTNTEAFF. The CDR3 DNA reads as TGTGCCAGCAAAAGGAACACGAACACTGAAGCTTTCTTT.

The chain couples TRBV2 to TRBJ2-1, with D possibly matching TRBD2 (6 bases). V lost 7 bases and J lost 4, with 14 bases in between. In germline, CDR1 is SNHLY, CDR2 FYNNEI. CDR3 length equals 14 residues. CDR3 amino acids: CASKEGGDYNEQFF. The CDR3 nucleotides are TGTGCCAGCAAGGAGGGCGGGGATTACAATGAGCAGTTCTTC.

The chain joins TRBV2 to TRBJ2-2; 8 nucleotides line up with TRBD2. Trimming took 4 bases from V and 7 from J; bases not matched to a gene: 8. The CDR3 contains 15 residues. The germline CDR1 and CDR2 sequences are SNHLY and FYNNEI. Here the CDR3 DNA reads TGTGCCAGCAGTGCTTGGCGGGGGGCAGGCGGGGAGCTGTTTTTT. Translation gives CASSAWRGAGGELFF.